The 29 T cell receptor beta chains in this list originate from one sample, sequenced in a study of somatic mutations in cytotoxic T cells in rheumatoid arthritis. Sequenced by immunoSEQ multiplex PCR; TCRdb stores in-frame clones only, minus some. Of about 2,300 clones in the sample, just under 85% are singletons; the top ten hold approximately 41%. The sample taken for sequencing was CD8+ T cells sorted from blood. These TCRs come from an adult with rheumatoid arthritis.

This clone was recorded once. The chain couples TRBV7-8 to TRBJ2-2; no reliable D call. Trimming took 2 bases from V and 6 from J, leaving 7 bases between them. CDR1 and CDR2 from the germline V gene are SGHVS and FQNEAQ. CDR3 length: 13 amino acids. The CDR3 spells CASSLLGSGELFF. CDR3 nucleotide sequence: TGTGCCAGCAGCTTACTGGGGTCCGGGGAGCTGTTTTTT.

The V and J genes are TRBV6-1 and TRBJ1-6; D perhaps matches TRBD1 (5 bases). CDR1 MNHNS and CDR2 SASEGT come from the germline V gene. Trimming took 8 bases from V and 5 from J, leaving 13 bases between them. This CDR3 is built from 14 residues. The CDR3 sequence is CASSGTGDNSPLHF. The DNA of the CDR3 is TGTGCCAGCTCAGGGACGGGCGATAATTCACCCCTCCACTTT.

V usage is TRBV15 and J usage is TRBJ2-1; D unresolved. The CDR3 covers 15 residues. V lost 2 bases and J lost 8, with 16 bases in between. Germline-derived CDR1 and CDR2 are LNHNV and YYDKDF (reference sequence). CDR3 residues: CATSRPWARQYEQFF. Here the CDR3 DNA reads TGTGCCACCAGCAGACCGTGGGCGCGCCAATATGAGCAGTTCTTC.

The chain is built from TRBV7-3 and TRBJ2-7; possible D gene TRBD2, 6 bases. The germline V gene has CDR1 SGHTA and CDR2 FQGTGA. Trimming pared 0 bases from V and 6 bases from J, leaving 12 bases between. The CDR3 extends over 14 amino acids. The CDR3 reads CASSLTLRGGEQYF. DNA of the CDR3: TGTGCCAGCAGCTTAACCCTCCGGGGAGGCGAGCAGTACTTC.

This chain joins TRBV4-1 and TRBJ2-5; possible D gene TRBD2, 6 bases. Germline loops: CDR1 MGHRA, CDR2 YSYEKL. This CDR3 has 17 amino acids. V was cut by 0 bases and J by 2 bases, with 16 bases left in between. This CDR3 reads CASSQDQGPGGQETQYF. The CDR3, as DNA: TGCGCCAGCAGCCAAGATCAGGGCCCTGGGGGGCAAGAGACCCAGTACTTC.

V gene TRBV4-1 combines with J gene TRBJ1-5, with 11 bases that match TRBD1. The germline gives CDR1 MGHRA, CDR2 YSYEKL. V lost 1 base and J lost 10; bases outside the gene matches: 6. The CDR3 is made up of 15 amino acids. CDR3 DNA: TGCGCCAGCAGCCAAGGGACAGGGGGCCTGGATCCCCAGCATTTT. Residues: CASSQGTGGLDPQHF.

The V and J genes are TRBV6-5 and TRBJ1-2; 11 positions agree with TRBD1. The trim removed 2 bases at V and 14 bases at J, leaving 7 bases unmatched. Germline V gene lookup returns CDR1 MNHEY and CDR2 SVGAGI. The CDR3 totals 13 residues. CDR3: CASSYRSDRGQTF. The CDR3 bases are TGTGCCAGCAGTTACAGATCGGACAGGGGGCAAACCTTC.

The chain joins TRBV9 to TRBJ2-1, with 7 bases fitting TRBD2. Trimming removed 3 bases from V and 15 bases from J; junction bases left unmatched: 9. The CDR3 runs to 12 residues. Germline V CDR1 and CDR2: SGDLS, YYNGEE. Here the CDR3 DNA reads TGTGCCAGCAGCGCAGGTACTAGCGACCGGTTCTTC. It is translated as CASSAGTSDRFF. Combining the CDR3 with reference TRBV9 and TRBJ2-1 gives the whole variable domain DSGVTQTPKHLITATGQRVTLRCSPRSGDLSVYWYQQSLDQGLQFLIQYYNGEERAKGNILERFSAQQFPDLHSELNLSSLELGDSALYFCASSAGTSDRFFGPGTRLTVL.

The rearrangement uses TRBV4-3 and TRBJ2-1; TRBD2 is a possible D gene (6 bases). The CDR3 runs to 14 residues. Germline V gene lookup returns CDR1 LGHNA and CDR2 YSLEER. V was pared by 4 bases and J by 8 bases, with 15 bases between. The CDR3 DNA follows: TGCGCCAGCAGCCTGGGACTTGCCCCCCATGAGCAGTTCTTC. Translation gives CASSLGLAPHEQFF.

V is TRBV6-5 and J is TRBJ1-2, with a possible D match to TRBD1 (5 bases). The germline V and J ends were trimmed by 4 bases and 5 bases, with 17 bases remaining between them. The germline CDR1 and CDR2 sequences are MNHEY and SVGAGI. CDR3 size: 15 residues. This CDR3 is CASSSGWGGNYGYTF. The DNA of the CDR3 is TGTGCCAGCAGTTCCGGGTGGGGGGGGAATTATGGCTACACCTTC.

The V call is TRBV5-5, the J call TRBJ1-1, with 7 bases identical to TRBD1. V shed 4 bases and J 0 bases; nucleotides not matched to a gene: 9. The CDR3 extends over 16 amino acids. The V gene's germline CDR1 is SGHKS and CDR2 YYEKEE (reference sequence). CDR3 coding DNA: TGTGCCAGCAGCCCGGACAGGAGATACATGAACACTGAAGCTTTCTTT. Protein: CASSPDRRYMNTEAFF. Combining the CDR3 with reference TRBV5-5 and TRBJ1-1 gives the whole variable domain DAGVTQSPTHLIKTRGQQVTLRCSPISGHKSVSWYQQVLGQGPQFIFQYYEKEERGRGNFPDRFSARQFPNYSSELNVNALLLGDSALYLCASSPDRRYMNTEAFFGQGTRLTVV.

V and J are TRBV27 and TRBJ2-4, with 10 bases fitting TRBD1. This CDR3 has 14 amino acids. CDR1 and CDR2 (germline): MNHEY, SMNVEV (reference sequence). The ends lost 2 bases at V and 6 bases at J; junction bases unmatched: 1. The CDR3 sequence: CASSLDRGPNIQYF. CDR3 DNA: TGTGCCAGCAGTTTAGACAGGGGGCCAAACATTCAGTACTTC.

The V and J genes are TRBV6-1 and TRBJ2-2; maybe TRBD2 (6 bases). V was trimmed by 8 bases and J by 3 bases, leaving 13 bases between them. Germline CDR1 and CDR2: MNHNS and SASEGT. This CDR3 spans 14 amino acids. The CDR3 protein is CASYWTGDTGELFF. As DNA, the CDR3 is TGTGCCAGCTATTGGACGGGGGACACCGGGGAGCTGTTTTTT.

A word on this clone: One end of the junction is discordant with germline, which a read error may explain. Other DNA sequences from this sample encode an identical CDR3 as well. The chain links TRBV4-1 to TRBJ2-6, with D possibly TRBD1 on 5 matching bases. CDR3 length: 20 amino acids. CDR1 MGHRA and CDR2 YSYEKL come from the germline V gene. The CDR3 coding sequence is TGCGCCAGCAGCCAAGTTCGGGTTGGATACGTCATCTCTGGGGCTAACGTCCTGACTTTC. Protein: CASSQVRVGYVISGANVLTF.

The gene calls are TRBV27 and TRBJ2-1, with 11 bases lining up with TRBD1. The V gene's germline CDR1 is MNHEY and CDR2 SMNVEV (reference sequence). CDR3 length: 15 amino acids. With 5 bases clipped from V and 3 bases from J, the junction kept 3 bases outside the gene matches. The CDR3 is CASSPGTGGYNEQFF. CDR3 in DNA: TGTGCCAGCAGTCCCGGGACAGGGGGCTACAATGAGCAGTTCTTC.

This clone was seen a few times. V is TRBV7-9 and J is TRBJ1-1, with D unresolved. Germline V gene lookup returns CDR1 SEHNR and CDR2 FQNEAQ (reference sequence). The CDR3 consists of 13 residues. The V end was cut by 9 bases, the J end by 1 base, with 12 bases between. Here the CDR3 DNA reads TGTGCCAGTTGGCCGCCAGCGAACACTGAAGCTTTCTTT. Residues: CASWPPANTEAFF.

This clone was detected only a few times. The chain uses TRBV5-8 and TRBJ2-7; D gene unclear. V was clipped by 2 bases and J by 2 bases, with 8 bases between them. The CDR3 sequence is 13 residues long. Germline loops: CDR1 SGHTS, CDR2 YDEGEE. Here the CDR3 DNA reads TGTGCCAGCAGCTTCGTGGCTCCCTACGAGCAGTACTTC. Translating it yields CASSFVAPYEQYF.

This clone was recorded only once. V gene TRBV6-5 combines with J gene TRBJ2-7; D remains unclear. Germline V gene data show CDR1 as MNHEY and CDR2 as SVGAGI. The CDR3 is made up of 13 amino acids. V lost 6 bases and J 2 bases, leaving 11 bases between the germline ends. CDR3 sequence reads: CASSQSPPYEQYF. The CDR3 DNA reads TGTGCCAGCAGCCAAAGCCCTCCCTACGAGCAGTACTTC.

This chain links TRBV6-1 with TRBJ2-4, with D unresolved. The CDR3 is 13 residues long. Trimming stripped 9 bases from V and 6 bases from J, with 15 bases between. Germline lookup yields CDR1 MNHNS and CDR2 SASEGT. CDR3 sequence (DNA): TGTGCCAGTGTTCCGGTGAGCTCAAACATTCAGTACTTC. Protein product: CASVPVSSNIQYF.

The CDR3 here is CASRDGNTEAFF. The DNA of the CDR3 is TGTGCCAGTCGGGACGGGAACACTGAAGCTTTCTTT. The chain combines TRBV28 with TRBJ1-1; TRBD1 is a possible D gene (5 bases). Trimming pared 9 bases from V and 1 base from J, leaving 9 bases between. The CDR3 has 12 residues. Germline V gene data show CDR1 as MDHEN and CDR2 as SYDVKM.

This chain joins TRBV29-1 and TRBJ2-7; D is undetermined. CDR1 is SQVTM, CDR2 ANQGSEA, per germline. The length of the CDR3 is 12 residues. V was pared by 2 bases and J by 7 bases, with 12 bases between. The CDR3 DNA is TGCAGCGTTGAATTAGGGCTGGCGGAGCAGTACTTC. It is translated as CSVELGLAEQYF.

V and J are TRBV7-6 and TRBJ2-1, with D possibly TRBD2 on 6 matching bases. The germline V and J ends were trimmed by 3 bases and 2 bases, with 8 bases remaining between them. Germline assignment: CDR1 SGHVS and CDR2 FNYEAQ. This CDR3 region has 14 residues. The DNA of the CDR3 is TGTGCCAGCAGCTTCGGGGGAGCCTACAATGAGCAGTTCTTC. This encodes CASSFGGAYNEQFF.

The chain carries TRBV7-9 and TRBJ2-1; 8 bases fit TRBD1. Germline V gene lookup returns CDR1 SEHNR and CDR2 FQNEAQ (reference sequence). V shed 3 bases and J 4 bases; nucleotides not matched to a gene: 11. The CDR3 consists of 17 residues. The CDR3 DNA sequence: TGTGCCAGCAGCTTCCCGAATCGCAGGGGGCGTTACAATGAGCAGTTCTTC. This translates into CASSFPNRRGRYNEQFF.

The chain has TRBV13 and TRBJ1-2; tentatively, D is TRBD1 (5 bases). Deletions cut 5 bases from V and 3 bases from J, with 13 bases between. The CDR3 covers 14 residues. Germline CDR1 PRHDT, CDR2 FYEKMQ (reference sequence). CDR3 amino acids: CASSRGVPHYGYTF. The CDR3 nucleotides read TGTGCCAGCAGCCGGGGGGTGCCTCACTATGGCTACACCTTC.

The CDR3 DNA reads as TGTGCCAGCAGCTTCCTCGGACAGGGGGAGACCCAGTACTTC. The encoded protein is CASSFLGQGETQYF. The rearrangement links TRBV7-3 to TRBJ2-5, with TRBD1 matching 9 bases. Germline values: CDR1 SGHTA, CDR2 FQGTGA. The CDR3 is 14 amino acids. Germline trimming cut 3 bases from V and 5 bases from J; bases unmatched to any gene: 4.

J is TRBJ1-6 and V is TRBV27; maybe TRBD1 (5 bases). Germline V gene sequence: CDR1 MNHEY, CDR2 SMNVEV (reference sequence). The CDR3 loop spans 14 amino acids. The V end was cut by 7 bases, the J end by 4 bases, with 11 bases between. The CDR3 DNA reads TGTGCCAGCACCAGGACAAGGTATAATTCACCCCTCCACTTT. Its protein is CASTRTRYNSPLHF.

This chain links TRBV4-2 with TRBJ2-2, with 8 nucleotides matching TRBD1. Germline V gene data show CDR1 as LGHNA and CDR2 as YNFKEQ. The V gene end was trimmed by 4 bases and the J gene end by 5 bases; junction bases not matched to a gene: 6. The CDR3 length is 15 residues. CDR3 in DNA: TGTGCCAGCAGCCCGACAGGGGCTCGAACCGGGGAGCTGTTTTTT. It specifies CASSPTGARTGELFF.

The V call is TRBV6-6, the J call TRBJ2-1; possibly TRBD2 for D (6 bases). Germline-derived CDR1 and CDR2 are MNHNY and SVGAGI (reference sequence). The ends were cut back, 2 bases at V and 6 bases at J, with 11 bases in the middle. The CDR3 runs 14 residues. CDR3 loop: CASSYPGLPNEQFF. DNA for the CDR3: TGTGCCAGCAGTTACCCCGGACTACCCAATGAGCAGTTCTTC.

For the CDR3, the DNA is TGTGCCAGCAGCGTAGGTACGGACGCCACCTACGAGCAGTACTTC. This gives the protein CASSVGTDATYEQYF. The V call is TRBV9, the J call TRBJ2-7; D gene uncertain. Germline V gene data show CDR1 as SGDLS and CDR2 as YYNGEE. Trimming removed 0 bases at V and 2 bases at J, with 12 bases between. The CDR3 runs to 15 residues. The full variable domain, in which reference TRBV9 and TRBJ2-7 provide the parts outside the CDR3, is DSGVTQTPKHLITATGQRVTLRCSPRSGDLSVYWYQQSLDQGLQFLIQYYNGEERAKGNILERFSAQQFPDLHSELNLSSLELGDSALYFCASSVGTDATYEQYFGPGTRLTVT.